Below, 26 T cell receptor beta chains from the same sample are listed, as sequenced in a study of cytomegalovirus exposure and HLA in healthy donors. Clones were sequenced by immunoSEQ multiplex PCR, and TCRdb holds only the in-frame ones, with some missing. The data contain about 110,000 clones, almost 96% of them seen just once; the ten biggest clones take up 0.67%. Sequencing used PBMCs. Every receptor here comes from a woman aged 18-35 years in good health and CMV-seronegative.

V is TRBV5-6 and J is TRBJ1-2; tentatively, D is TRBD1 (6 bases). This CDR3 is built from 15 residues. V lost 2 bases and J lost 0, with 11 bases in between. The germline CDR1 and CDR2 sequences are SGHDT and YYEEEE. The DNA of the CDR3 is TGTGCCAGCAGCTTCTTAGGGGGTTCTAACTATGGCTACACCTTC. It encodes CASSFLGGSNYGYTF.

DNA of the CDR3: TGTGCCAGCAGCGTAGAAGCATACGAAGACACCATATATTTT. Its translation is CASSVEAYEDTIYF. V and J are TRBV9 and TRBJ1-3; no clear D gene. Trimming left V 0 bases short and J 8 bases short, with 12 bases between. The CDR3 is 14 residues long. CDR1 is SGDLS, CDR2 YYNGEE, per germline.

The V call is TRBV11-3, the J call TRBJ2-1, with D perhaps matching TRBD2 (6 bases). This CDR3 comprises 17 residues. V lost 1 base and J 3 bases, leaving 16 bases between the germline ends. Germline CDR1 and CDR2: SGHNT and YENEEA. The CDR3: CASSLGGTVFRYNEQFF. The DNA of the CDR3 is TGTGCCAGCAGCTTAGGAGGGACTGTTTTTCGCTACAATGAGCAGTTCTTC.

This chain connects TRBV4-3 to TRBJ1-1; TRBD1 might be the D (6 bases). This CDR3 contains 14 residues. Germline CDR1 and CDR2: LGHNA and YSLEER. With 1 base removed from V and 7 bases from J, the gap between germline ends came to 13 bases. This CDR3 reads CASSQVAGGGEAFF. The DNA of the CDR3 is TGCGCCAGCAGCCAAGTGGCGGGGGGCGGTGAAGCTTTCTTT.

The rearrangement links TRBV9 to TRBJ2-1, with D perhaps TRBD1 (6 bases). V was cut by 3 bases and J by 0 bases, with 10 bases left in between. CDR1 and CDR2 (germline): SGDLS, YYNGEE. This CDR3 is 15 amino acids long. The CDR3 region has the DNA TGTGCCAGCAGCGCTCCGGGACACTCCTACAATGAGCAGTTCTTC. This sequence encodes CASSAPGHSYNEQFF. The full variable domain, rest sourced from reference TRBV9 and TRBJ2-1, is DSGVTQTPKHLITATGQRVTLRCSPRSGDLSVYWYQQSLDQGLQFLIQYYNGEERAKGNILERFSAQQFPDLHSELNLSSLELGDSALYFCASSAPGHSYNEQFFGPGTRLTVL.

The V and J genes are TRBV5-4 and TRBJ1-2; TRBD1 is a possible D gene (6 bases). V was clipped by 0 bases and J by 5 bases, with 11 bases between them. The CDR3 runs to 14 residues. CDR1 SGHNT and CDR2 YYREEE come from the germline V gene (reference sequence). CDR3 nucleotides: TGTGCCAGCAGCTTGGCTCTGGGGGCATATGGCTACACCTTC. Translating gives CASSLALGAYGYTF.

The gene calls are TRBV7-2 and TRBJ1-2; D is perhaps TRBD1 (6 bases). Germline V gene lookup returns CDR1 SGHTA and CDR2 FQGNSA. CDR3 size: 13 residues. V was shortened by 5 bases and J by 4 bases, with 11 bases between the two germline ends. In DNA, the CDR3 is TGTGCCAGCAGCCCCGGACAGACCTATGGCTACACCTTC. Translated, it gives CASSPGQTYGYTF.

V is TRBV4-2 and J is TRBJ2-7; 8 bases map to TRBD2. The CDR3 sequence is 16 residues long. In germline, CDR1 is LGHNA, CDR2 YNFKEQ. Trimming removed 4 bases from V and 2 bases from J; junction bases left unmatched: 10. Written as DNA, the CDR3 is TGTGCCAGCAGCCCAGGTGGCGGGGGGCGTACCTACGAGCAGTACTTC. It encodes CASSPGGGGRTYEQYF.

The rearrangement links TRBV6-1 to TRBJ1-1, with D possibly matching TRBD1 (6 bases). Germline CDR1 MNHNS, CDR2 SASEGT. The ends were cut back, 3 bases at V and 0 bases at J, with 8 bases in the middle. CDR3 length: 14 residues. CDR3 loop: CASSDRGMNTEAFF. For the CDR3, the DNA is TGTGCCAGCAGTGACAGGGGCATGAACACTGAAGCTTTCTTT.

The chain has TRBV9 and TRBJ1-1; 9 bases match TRBD1. J gave up 5 bases and V 0 bases, and 5 bases lay outside the gene matches. CDR1 SGDLS and CDR2 YYNGEE come from the germline V gene. This CDR3 is 15 amino acids long. The CDR3 DNA reads TGTGCCAGCAGCGTAGATCCGACAGGGGGAACTGAAGCTTTCTTT. It yields the protein CASSVDPTGGTEAFF.

The chain combines TRBV29-1 with TRBJ2-3; 9 positions agree with TRBD2. This CDR3 spans 16 amino acids. The trim removed 6 bases at V and 0 bases at J, leaving 10 bases unmatched. Germline assignment: CDR1 SQVTM and CDR2 ANQGSEA. CDR3 region: CSVPGTSLSSTDTQYF. CDR3 nucleotides: TGCAGCGTCCCCGGGACTAGCTTATCTAGCACAGATACGCAGTATTTT.

This chain uses TRBV28 with TRBJ2-5; 8 bases are a match to TRBD2. CDR3 size: 18 residues. The V gene's germline CDR1 is MDHEN and CDR2 SYDVKM. The V gene end was trimmed by 6 bases and the J gene end by 5 bases; junction bases not matched to a gene: 20. CDR3 amino acids: CASSTGSGSSGWLETQYF. In DNA form, the CDR3 reads TGTGCCAGCAGCACCGGGAGCGGGTCTAGCGGGTGGTTGGAGACCCAGTACTTC.

V gene TRBV5-1 combines with J gene TRBJ1-4; D is possibly TRBD1 (5 bases). This CDR3 is built from 14 residues. The germline CDR1 and CDR2 sequences are SGHRS and YFSETQ. V was pared by 4 bases and J by 5 bases, with 12 bases between. The CDR3 spells CASSPQGPNEKLFF. As DNA, the CDR3 is TGCGCCAGCAGCCCTCAGGGCCCCAATGAAAAACTGTTTTTT.

The chain carries TRBV30 and TRBJ2-1, with D perhaps TRBD1 (7 bases). CDR1 and CDR2 from the germline V gene are GTSNPN and SVGIG (reference sequence). This CDR3 has 14 residues. The ends were cut back, 0 bases at V and 8 bases at J, with 14 bases in the middle. CDR3 residues: CAWSVQGGNDEQFF. In DNA form, the CDR3 reads TGTGCCTGGAGTGTCCAGGGGGGAAATGATGAGCAGTTCTTC. Complete variable domain (other parts from reference TRBV30 and TRBJ2-1): SQTIHQWPATLVQPVGSPLSLECTVEGTSNPNLYWYRQAAGRGLQLLFYSVGIGQISSEVPQNLSASRPQDRQFILSSKKLLLSDSGFYLCAWSVQGGNDEQFFGPGTRLTVL.

The rearrangement uses TRBV7-2 and TRBJ2-3, with D uncertain. Trimming removed 5 bases at V and 5 bases at J, with 14 bases between. This CDR3 region has 14 residues. Germline CDR1 reads SGHTA; CDR2 reads FQGNSA. The CDR3 here is CASSPPPSLDTQYF. The CDR3 bases are TGTGCCAGCAGCCCACCCCCAAGCTTAGATACGCAGTATTTT.

This clone was detected only once. V usage is TRBV7-2 and J usage is TRBJ1-3, with a weak D call TRBD1 (5 bases). The CDR3 is made up of 14 amino acids. Germline CDR1 and CDR2: SGHTA and FQGNSA. The V end was cut by 7 bases, the J end by 4 bases, with 14 bases between. CDR3 residues: CASTVGGKGNTIYF. CDR3 nucleotide sequence: TGTGCCAGCACCGTGGGGGGGAAAGGAAACACCATATATTTT.

The V and J genes are TRBV5-1 and TRBJ1-2; 7 bases map to TRBD1. V lost 2 bases to trimming and J lost 3 bases; unmatched junction nucleotides: 10. The CDR3 spans 16 residues. From germline, CDR1 is SGHRS and CDR2 YFSETQ. DNA of the CDR3: TGCGCCAGCAGCTTTGTACAGGGGCGCGGGGACTATGGCTACACCTTC. It is translated as CASSFVQGRGDYGYTF.

This clone was counted only a few times. The genes are TRBV4-2 and TRBJ2-7; TRBD2 matches 11 bases. V lost 1 base and J lost 0; bases outside the gene matches: 5. Germline V gene data show CDR1 as LGHNA and CDR2 as YNFKEQ. This CDR3 is built from 17 residues. The CDR3 nucleotides read TGTGCCAGCAGCCAAGGGACGACTAGCGGGGCCTCCTACGAGCAGTACTTC. Translating gives CASSQGTTSGASYEQYF.

The rearrangement joins TRBV15 to TRBJ1-5; possibly TRBD1 for D (5 bases). The CDR3 consists of 15 residues. From germline, CDR1 is LNHNV and CDR2 YYDKDF (reference sequence). Trimming stripped 5 bases from V and 3 bases from J, with 14 bases between. CDR3 loop: CATSGHGGTNQPQHF. CDR3 sequence (DNA): TGTGCCACCAGCGGGCACGGGGGGACCAATCAGCCCCAGCATTTT.

The chain is built from TRBV5-1 and TRBJ2-7; 10 positions match TRBD1. After removal of 4 bases from V and 6 bases from J, the junction contained 10 bases not matched to a gene. The CDR3 runs to 15 residues. From germline, CDR1 is SGHRS and CDR2 YFSETQ. The CDR3: CASSPQTGGLIEQYF. CDR3 nucleotide sequence: TGCGCCAGCAGCCCGCAGACAGGGGGCCTCATCGAGCAGTACTTC.

The genes are TRBV7-9 and TRBJ2-3, with 9 positions matching TRBD2. CDR3 size: 16 residues. The germline V gene encodes CDR1 SEHNR and CDR2 FQNEAQ (reference sequence). The V segment lost 3 bases and the J segment 0 bases; nucleotides outside the gene matches: 4. The CDR3 DNA reads as TGTGCCAGCAGCTTGGGGACTAGCCTTAGCACAGATACGCAGTATTTT. Residues: CASSLGTSLSTDTQYF.

The rearrangement uses TRBV27 and TRBJ1-2; the D is unclear. Trimming shortened V by 7 bases and J by 8 bases, and 14 bases separated the two germline ends. The CDR3 length is 12 residues. The germline CDR1 and CDR2 sequences are MNHEY and SMNVEV (reference sequence). CDR3 sequence reads: CASTTGEKGYTF. The CDR3 DNA sequence: TGTGCCAGCACCACCGGAGAGAAAGGCTACACCTTC.

V gene TRBV2 combines with J gene TRBJ2-1; D call uncertain. Trimming took off 4 bases at V and 8 bases at J, with 18 bases between the two ends. The CDR3 spans 15 residues. CDR1 is SNHLY and CDR2 is FYNNEI in the germline V gene. The CDR3 nucleotides are TGTGCCAGCAGTGGAAAGGTCGTGAATGCGGATGAGCAGTTCTTC. Protein product: CASSGKVVNADEQFF. Looking up the rest from reference TRBV2 and TRBJ2-1 gives the full variable domain: EPEVTQTPSHQVTQMGQEVILRCVPISNHLYFYWYRQILGQKVEFLVSFYNNEISEKSEIFDDQFSVERPDGSNFTLKIRSTKLEDSAMYFCASSGKVVNADEQFFGPGTRLTVL.

This clone is a singleton in its sample. The DNA for the CDR3 is TGTGCCAGCAGCCTGGCCACTAGCGGGGGGTATGCAGCGCAGTATTTT. It encodes CASSLATSGGYAAQYF. The V and J genes are TRBV28 and TRBJ2-3, with 12 bases fitting TRBD2. V trimming: 6 bases; J trimming: 10 bases; junction bases outside the gene matches: 14. Germline loops: CDR1 MDHEN, CDR2 SYDVKM. The CDR3 runs to 16 residues.

The gene calls are TRBV4-1 and TRBJ2-2; 8 bases fit TRBD1. The length of the CDR3 is 16 residues. Germline V gives CDR1 MGHRA, CDR2 YSYEKL. V was pared by 3 bases and J by 5 bases, with 8 bases of the junction left unmatched. The CDR3: CASSHLGTGGTGELFF. Written as DNA, the CDR3 is TGCGCCAGCAGCCACCTCGGGACAGGCGGTACCGGGGAGCTGTTTTTT.

The rearrangement uses TRBV19 and TRBJ1-2, with TRBD1 identical over 12 bases. CDR3 length equals 14 residues. Germline trimming cut 3 bases from V and 5 bases from J; bases unmatched to any gene: 1. The V gene's germline CDR1 is LNHDA and CDR2 SQIVND (reference sequence). As DNA, the CDR3 is TGTGCCAGTAGTATGGGACAGGGGGCTTATGGCTACACCTTC. It codes for CASSMGQGAYGYTF.